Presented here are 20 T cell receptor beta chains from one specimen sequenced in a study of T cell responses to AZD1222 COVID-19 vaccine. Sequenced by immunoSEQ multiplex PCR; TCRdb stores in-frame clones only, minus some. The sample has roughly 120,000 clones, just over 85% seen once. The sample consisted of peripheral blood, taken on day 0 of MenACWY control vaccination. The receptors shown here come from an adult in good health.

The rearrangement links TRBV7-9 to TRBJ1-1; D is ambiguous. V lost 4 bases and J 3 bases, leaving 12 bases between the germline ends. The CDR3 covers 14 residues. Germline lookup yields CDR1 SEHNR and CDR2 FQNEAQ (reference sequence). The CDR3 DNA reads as TGTGCCAGCAGCTGGAGGAGGTCGGACACTGAAGCTTTCTTT. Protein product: CASSWRRSDTEAFF.

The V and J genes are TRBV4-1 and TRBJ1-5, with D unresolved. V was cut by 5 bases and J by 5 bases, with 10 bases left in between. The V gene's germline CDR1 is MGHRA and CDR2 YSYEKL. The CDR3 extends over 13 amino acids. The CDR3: CASSSRRDQPQHF. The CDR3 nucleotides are TGCGCCAGCAGCTCAAGGAGGGATCAGCCCCAGCATTTT.

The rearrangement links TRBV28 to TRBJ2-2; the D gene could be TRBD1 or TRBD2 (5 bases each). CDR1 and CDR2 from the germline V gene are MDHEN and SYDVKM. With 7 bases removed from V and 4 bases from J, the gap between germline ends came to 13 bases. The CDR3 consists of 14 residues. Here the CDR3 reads CASTPGLSTGELFF. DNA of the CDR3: TGTGCCAGCACACCGGGGCTAAGCACCGGGGAGCTGTTTTTT.

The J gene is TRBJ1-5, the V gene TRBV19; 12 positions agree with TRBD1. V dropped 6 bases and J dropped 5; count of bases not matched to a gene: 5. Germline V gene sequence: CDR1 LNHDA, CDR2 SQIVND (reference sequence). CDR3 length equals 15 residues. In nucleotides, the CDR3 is TGTGCCAGTAGCGCCGGGACAGGGGGCTATCAGCCCCAGCATTTT. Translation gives CASSAGTGGYQPQHF.

The CDR3 DNA sequence: TGTGCCAGCAGCCGGGCAGGGGTAGAGACCCAGTACTTC. Amino acid sequence: CASSRAGVETQYF. The chain uses TRBV28 and TRBJ2-5; the D gene is possibly TRBD1 (6 bases). The V gene lost 6 bases and the J gene lost 4 bases, with 12 bases spanning the gap. The CDR3 has 13 residues. In germline, CDR1 is MDHEN, CDR2 SYDVKM.

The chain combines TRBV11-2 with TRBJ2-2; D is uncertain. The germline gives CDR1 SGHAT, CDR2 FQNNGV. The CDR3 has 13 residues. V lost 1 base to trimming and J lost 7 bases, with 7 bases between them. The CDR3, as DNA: TGTGCCAGCAGCTTAGTTGTAATCGGGGAGCTGTTTTTT. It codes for CASSLVVIGELFF.

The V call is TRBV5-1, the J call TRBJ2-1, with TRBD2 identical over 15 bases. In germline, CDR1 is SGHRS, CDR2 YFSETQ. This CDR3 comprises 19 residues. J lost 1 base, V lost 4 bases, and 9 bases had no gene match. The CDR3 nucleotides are TGCGCCAGCAGCACCGGACTAGCGGGAGGGCCGCGGTCCTACAATGAGCAGTTCTTC. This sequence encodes CASSTGLAGGPRSYNEQFF.

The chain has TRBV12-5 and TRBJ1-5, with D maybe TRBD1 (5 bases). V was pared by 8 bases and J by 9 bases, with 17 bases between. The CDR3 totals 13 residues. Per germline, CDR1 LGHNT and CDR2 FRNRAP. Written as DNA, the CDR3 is TGTGCTAGTAGTTCGGGGGGGGAGAGGCCCCAGCATTTT. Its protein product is CASSSGGERPQHF.

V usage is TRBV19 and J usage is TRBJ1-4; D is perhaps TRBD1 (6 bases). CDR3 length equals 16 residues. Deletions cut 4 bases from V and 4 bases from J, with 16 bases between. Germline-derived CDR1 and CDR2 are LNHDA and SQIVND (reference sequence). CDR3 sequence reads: CASSTRWTDLNEKLFF. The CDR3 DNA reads TGTGCCAGTAGTACCCGGTGGACAGATCTTAATGAAAAACTGTTTTTT.

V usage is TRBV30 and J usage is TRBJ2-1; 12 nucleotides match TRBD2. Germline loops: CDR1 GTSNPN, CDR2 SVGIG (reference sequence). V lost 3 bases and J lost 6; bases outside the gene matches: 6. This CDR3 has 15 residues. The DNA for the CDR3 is TGTGCCTGGAGGACTCAACTAGCGGGAGGCAATGAGCAGTTCTTC. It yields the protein CAWRTQLAGGNEQFF.

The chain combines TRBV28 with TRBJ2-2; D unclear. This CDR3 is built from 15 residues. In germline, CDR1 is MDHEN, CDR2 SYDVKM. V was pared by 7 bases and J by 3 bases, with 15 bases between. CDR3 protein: CASKTFGSYTGELFF. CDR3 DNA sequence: TGTGCCAGCAAAACCTTTGGTTCTTACACCGGGGAGCTGTTTTTT. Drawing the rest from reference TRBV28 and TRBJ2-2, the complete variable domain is DVKVTQSSRYLVKRTGEKVFLECVQDMDHENMFWYRQDPGLGLRLIYFSYDVKMKEKGDIPEGYSVSREKKERFSLILESASTNQTSMYLCASKTFGSYTGELFFGEGSRLTVL.

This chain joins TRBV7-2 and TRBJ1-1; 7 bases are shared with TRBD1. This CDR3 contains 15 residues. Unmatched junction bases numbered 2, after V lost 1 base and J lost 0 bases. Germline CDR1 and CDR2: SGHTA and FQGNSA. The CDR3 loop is CASSLVGGLNTEAFF. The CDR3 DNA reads TGTGCCAGCAGCTTAGTAGGGGGCTTGAACACTGAAGCTTTCTTT.

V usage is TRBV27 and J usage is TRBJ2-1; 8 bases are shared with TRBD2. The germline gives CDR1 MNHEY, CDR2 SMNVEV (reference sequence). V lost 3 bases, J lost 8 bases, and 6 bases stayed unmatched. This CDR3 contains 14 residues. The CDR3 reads CASSFDSGNYEQFF. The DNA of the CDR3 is TGTGCCAGCAGTTTTGATAGCGGGAACTATGAGCAGTTCTTC.

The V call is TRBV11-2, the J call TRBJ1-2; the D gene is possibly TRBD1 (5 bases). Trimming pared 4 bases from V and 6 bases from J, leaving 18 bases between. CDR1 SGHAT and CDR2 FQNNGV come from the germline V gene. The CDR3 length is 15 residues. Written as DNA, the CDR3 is TGTGCCAGCAGCTGGCGCACCAGGGCGCGAGATGGCTACACCTTC. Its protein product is CASSWRTRARDGYTF. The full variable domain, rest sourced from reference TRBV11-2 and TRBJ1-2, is EAGVAQSPRYKIIEKRQSVAFWCNPISGHATLYWYQQILGQGPKLLIQFQNNGVVDDSQLPKDRFSAERLKGVDSTLKIQPAKLEDSAVYLCASSWRTRARDGYTFGSGTRLTVV.

This CDR3 is CASSVYRNQPQHF. The CDR3 DNA is TGTGCCAGCAGTGTGTACAGGAATCAGCCCCAGCATTTT. The chain links TRBV2 to TRBJ1-5; tentatively, D is TRBD1 (5 bases). The germline CDR1 and CDR2 sequences are SNHLY and FYNNEI. The V end lost 4 bases, the J end lost 4 bases, and 8 bases lay between the germline ends. The CDR3 length is 13 residues.

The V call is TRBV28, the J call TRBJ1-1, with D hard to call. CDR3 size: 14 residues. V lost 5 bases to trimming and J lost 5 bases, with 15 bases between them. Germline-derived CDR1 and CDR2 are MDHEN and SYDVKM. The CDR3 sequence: CASSLRNGFTEAFF. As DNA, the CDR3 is TGTGCCAGCAGTCTCCGAAACGGGTTTACTGAAGCTTTCTTT.

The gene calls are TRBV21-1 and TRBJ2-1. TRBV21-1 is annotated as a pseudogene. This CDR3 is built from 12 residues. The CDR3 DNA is TGTGCCAGCAGCCCTACAGGGGTAGCGGGGTTCTTC. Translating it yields CASSPTGVAGFF.

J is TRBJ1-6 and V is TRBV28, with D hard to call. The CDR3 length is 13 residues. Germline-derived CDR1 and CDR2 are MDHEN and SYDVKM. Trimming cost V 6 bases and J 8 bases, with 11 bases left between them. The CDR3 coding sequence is TGTGCCAGCAGAGGGCAGGTATATTCACCCCTCCACTTT. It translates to CASRGQVYSPLHF.

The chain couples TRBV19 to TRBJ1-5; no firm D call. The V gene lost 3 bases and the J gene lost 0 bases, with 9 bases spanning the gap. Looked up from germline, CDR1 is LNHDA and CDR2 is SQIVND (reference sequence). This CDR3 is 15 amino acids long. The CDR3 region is CASSMGHYSNQPQHF. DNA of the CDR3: TGTGCCAGTAGTATGGGTCACTATAGCAATCAGCCCCAGCATTTT.

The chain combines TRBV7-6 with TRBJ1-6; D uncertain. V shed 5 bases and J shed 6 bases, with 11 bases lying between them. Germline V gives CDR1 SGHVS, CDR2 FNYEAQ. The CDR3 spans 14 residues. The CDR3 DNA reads TGTGCCAGCAGCCCAGGCGGAGGTAATTCACCCCTCCACTTT. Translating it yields CASSPGGGNSPLHF.